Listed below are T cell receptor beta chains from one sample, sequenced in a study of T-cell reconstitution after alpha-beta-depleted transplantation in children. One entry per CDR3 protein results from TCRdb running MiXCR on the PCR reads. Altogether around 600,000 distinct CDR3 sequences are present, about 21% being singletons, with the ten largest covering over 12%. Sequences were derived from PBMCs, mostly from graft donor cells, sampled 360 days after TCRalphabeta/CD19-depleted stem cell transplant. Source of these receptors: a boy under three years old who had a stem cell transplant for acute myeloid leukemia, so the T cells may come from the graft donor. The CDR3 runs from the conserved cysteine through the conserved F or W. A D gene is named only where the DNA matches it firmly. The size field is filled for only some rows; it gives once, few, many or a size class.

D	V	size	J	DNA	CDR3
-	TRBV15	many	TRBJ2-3	TGTGCCACCAGCAGAGATTGGAGTGATACGCAGTATTTT	CATSRDWSDTQYF
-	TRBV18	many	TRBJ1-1	TGTGCCAGCTCACCTCTACCAATGACTCTGAACACTGAAGCTTTCTTT	CASSPLPMTLNTEAFF
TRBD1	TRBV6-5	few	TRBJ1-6	TGTGCCAGCAGTCGGACAGGGATAGTGTCACCCCTCCACTTT	CASSRTGIVSPLHF
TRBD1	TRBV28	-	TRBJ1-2	TGTGCCAGCAGTTTCTACTGGACAGGGGACTATGGCTACACCTTC	CASSFYWTGDYGYTF
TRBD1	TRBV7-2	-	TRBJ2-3	TGTGCCAGCAGCAGAGACCGGGACAGGGGGCTAGATACGCAGTATTTT	CASSRDRDRGLDTQYF
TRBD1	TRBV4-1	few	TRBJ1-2	TGCGCCAGCAGCCGACTAACCGGGACAGGGGAAGATGGCTACACCTTC	CASSRLTGTGEDGYTF
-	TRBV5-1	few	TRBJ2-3	TGCGCCAGCAGCTTGGACAGAGAGGCAACAGATACGCAGTATTTT	CASSLDREATDTQYF
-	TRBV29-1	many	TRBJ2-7	TGCAGCGTTTCCTTCCCCGGGACGGAGACCTACGAGCAGTACTTC	CSVSFPGTETYEQYF
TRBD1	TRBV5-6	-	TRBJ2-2	TGTGCCAGCAGCCCAACAGGGGCATCGAACACCGGGGAGCTGTTTTTT	CASSPTGASNTGELFF
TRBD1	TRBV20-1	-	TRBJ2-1	TGCAGTGCTAGAGATACAGGGGGGCCTTCCTACAATGAGCAGTTCTTC	CSARDTGGPSYNEQFF
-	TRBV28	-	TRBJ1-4	TGTGCCAGCAGTTTACGCGGACAGAACGGCGAAAAACTGTTTTTT	CASSLRGQNGEKLFF
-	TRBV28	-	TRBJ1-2	TGTGCCAGCACCGGGTGGGGAGCACTTGGCTACACCTTC	CASTGWGALGYTF
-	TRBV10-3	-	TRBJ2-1	TGTGCCATCAGTGCTGGGGCAGGGAATAGGTATGAGCAGTTCTTC	CAISAGAGNRYEQFF
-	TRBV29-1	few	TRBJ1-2	TGCAGCGTCCCGATAAGGAGCGGGTACAGTTCCCCACCTAACTATGGCTACACCTTC	CSVPIRSGYSSPPNYGYTF
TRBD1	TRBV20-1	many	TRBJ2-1	TGCAGTGCTAGATCCAGGACAGGGCTCAATGAGCAGTTCTTC	CSARSRTGLNEQFF
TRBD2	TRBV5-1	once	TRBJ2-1	TGCGCCAGCAGCTTGGCCAATGGGGGGGATGAGCAGTTCTTC	CASSLANGGDEQFF
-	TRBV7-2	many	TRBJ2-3	TGTGCCAGCAGCTTCATACTCGGGGTAAAGGGCACAGATACGCAGTATTTT	CASSFILGVKGTDTQYF
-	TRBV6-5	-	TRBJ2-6	TGTGCCAGCAGTTACGCGAATACCGGGACGGCCTCTGGGGCCAACGTCCTGACTTTC	CASSYANTGTASGANVLTF
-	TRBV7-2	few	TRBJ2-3	TGTGCCAGCAGCTCCGGGGGCGTACCCGAAGATACGCAGTATTTT	CASSSGGVPEDTQYF
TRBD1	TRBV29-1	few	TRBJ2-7	TGCAGCGTTGAAGGCTTACAGGGGGGATCCCACGAGCAGTACTTC	CSVEGLQGGSHEQYF
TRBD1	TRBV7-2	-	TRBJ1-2	TGTGCCAGCAGCTCTAACCGGGACAGGGGTGGCTACACCTTC	CASSSNRDRGGYTF
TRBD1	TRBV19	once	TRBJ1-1	TGTGCCAGTAGTATTTACTACAGGGGCGGAATGAACACTGAAGCTTTCTTT	CASSIYYRGGMNTEAFF
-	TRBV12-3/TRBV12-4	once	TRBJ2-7	TGTGCCAGCAGTTTCCTCCTCTCGTACGAGCAGTACTTC	CASSFLLSYEQYF
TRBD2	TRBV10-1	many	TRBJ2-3	TGCGCCAGCAGTGAGGAAGCGGGGGGGCGAGATACGCAGTATTTT	CASSEEAGGRDTQYF
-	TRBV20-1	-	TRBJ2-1	TGCAGTGCCCCCCCCAGGAGGGAAAATGAGCAGTTCTTC	CSAPPRRENEQFF
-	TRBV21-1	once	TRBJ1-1	TGTGCCAGCAGCAACCGGACAGGGAAAGTTGCAAACACTGAAGCTTTCTTT	CASSNRTGKVANTEAFF
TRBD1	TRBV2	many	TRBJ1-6	TGTGCCAGCAGCGATCGACAGGGGATAGATTCACCCCTCCACTTT	CASSDRQGIDSPLHF
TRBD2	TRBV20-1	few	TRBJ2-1	TGCAGTGCTAGAGTCGCGGGGGGTCTTTACAATGAGCAGTTCTTC	CSARVAGGLYNEQFF
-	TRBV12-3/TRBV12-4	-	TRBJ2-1	TGTGCCAGCAGTCTTTGGGTGGGGGGCAATGAGCAGTTCTTC	CASSLWVGGNEQFF
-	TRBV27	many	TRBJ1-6	TGTGCCAGCAGTTTATCACCAGGGGTTGTGGCACCCCTCCACTTT	CASSLSPGVVAPLHF
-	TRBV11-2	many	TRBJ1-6	TGTGCCAGCAGCCCAAGACAGGCCAGCTATAATTCACCCCTCCACTTT	CASSPRQASYNSPLHF
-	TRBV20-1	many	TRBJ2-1	TGCAGTGCCTTTCCCCCAGTGGGTGAGCAGTTCTTC	CSAFPPVGEQFF
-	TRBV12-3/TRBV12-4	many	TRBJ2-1	TGTGCCAGCAGTTTAGCTAGCGACAATGAGCAGTTCTTC	CASSLASDNEQFF
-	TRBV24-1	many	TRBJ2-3	TGTGCCACCAGTGATTCTAGCGCTTTCACAGATACGCAGTATTTT	CATSDSSAFTDTQYF
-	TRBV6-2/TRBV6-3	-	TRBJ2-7	TGTGCCAGCAGTTACTCCCGCGGATTCGGGTACGAGCAGTACTTC	CASSYSRGFGYEQYF
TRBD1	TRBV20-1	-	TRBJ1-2	TGCAGTGCGAACCACAGGGGTTCTAACTATGGCTACACCTTC	CSANHRGSNYGYTF
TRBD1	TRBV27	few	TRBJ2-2	TGTGCCAGCAGTTGGGACAGGGACAACACCGGGGAGCTGTTTTTT	CASSWDRDNTGELFF
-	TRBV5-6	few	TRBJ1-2	TGTGCCAGCAGCTTGGAGTCGGAGTATGGCTACACCTTC	CASSLESEYGYTF
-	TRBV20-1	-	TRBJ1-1	TGCAGTGCTAGAGTTGCAGGGATTGAAGCTTTCTTT	CSARVAGIEAFF
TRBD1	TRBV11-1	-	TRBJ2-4	TGTGCCAGCAGCTTAGCATTCGACAGGGCTGCAGCCAAAAACATTCAGTACTTC	CASSLAFDRAAAKNIQYF
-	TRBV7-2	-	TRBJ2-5	TGTGCCAGCAGCTTACCGCAGGGGCGACGGGAGACCCAGTACTTC	CASSLPQGRRETQYF
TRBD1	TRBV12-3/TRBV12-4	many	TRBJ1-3	TGTGCCAGCAGTTTCCAGGACAGGGTCGGAAACACCATATATTTT	CASSFQDRVGNTIYF
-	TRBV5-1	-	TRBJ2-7	TGCGCCAGCAGCGGCGGCCGGGGTTCCTACGAGCAGTACTTC	CASSGGRGSYEQYF
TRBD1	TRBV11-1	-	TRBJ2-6	TGTGCCAGCAGCTCTCACGAAGGACAGGGAGATTCCTCTGGGGCCAACGTCCTGACTTTC	CASSSHEGQGDSSGANVLTF
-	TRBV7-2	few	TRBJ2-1	TGTGCCAGCAGCTTGTGGGGTAGCTCCTACAATGAGCAGTTCTTC	CASSLWGSSYNEQFF
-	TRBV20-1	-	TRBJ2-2	TGCAGTGCTAGAGATCACGGCACCGGGGAGCTGTTTTTT	CSARDHGTGELFF
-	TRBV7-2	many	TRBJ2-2	TGTGCCAGCAGCTTAGCGTACTTGGGTTTACAGGATCCCACCGGGGAGCTGTTTTTT	CASSLAYLGLQDPTGELFF
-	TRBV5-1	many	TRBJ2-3	TGCGCCAGCATGACGGGCGGAACAATATCCACAGATACGCAGTATTTT	CASMTGGTISTDTQYF
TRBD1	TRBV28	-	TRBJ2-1	TGTGCCAGCAGTTCGCCGGGACAGGGTGACAATGAGCAGTTCTTC	CASSSPGQGDNEQFF
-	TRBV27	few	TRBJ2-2	TGTGCCAGCAATCCGGGGAACACCGGGGAGCTGTTTTTT	CASNPGNTGELFF
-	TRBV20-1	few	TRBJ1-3	TGCAGTGCTAGAGACCCTCGCGAGGCAGGTGGAAACACCATATATTTT	CSARDPREAGGNTIYF
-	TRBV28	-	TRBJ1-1	TGTGCCAGCAGTTATTACACGAACACTGAAGCTTTCTTT	CASSYYTNTEAFF